Below are 6 T cell receptor beta chains sequenced from a single sample in a study of regulatory T cells in long-lasting Graves disease. Through Arm-PCR of CDR3 regions and iRepertoire HTBI primers, TCR beta libraries were built. One entry per CDR3 protein results from TCRdb running MiXCR on the multiplex PCR reads. The sample includes 400,000 to 500,000 distinct CDR3 sequences, approximately 16% seen only once; the top ten take under 30%. Time point described: newly diagnosed GD, antithyroid drugs for less than 3 months. There was RNA extracted from PBMCs, and the TCR library was made from it. These records were also assigned to another study, of T cells in Graves' hyperthyroidism and ophthalmopathy.

The starting material was peripheral blood mononuclear cells (PBMCs), obtained at new diagnosis, from a patient treated with antithyroid drugs. The receptor set was obtained from a woman under 30 with Graves disease.

This clonotype was counted ten times or more. The gene calls are TRBV3-1 and TRBJ2-1; 9 positions agree with TRBD1. V dropped 7 bases and J dropped 8; count of bases not matched to a gene: 12. Germline CDR1 and CDR2: LGHDT and YNNKEL (reference sequence). The CDR3 has 15 residues. CDR3 nucleotide sequence: TGTGCCAGCACCGTACAGGGGGCGCCTTACGATGAGCAGTTCTTC. As protein: CASTVQGAPYDEQFF.

This clonotype was observed a few times. This rearrangement joins TRBV7-2 to TRBJ2-5; D unclear. V was shortened by 0 bases and J by 7 bases, with 12 bases between the two germline ends. The CDR3 sequence is 14 residues long. Germline loops: CDR1 SGHTA, CDR2 FQGNSA. CDR3 amino acids: CASSLAVGPGTQYF. CDR3 nucleotide sequence: TGTGCCAGCAGCTTAGCGGTAGGGCCAGGGACCCAGTACTTC.

V and J are TRBV7-9 and TRBJ1-4; maybe TRBD1 (5 bases). The end of the DNA aligns better with TRBJ1-6, so the J call may be wrong. Looked up from germline, CDR1 is SEHNR and CDR2 is FQNEAQ (reference sequence). The CDR3 spans 15 residues. The CDR3 here is CASSRSGGVGSPLHF. The CDR3 region has the DNA TGTGCCAGCAGCCGCAGCGGGGGGGTCGGTTCACCCCTCCACTTT.

This clonotype came up many times. The chain joins TRBV11-2 to TRBJ1-4; D possibly corresponds to TRBD1 (6 bases). The length of the CDR3 is 14 residues. CDR1 is SGHAT and CDR2 is FQNNGV in the germline V gene. V was shortened by 4 bases and J by 8 bases, with 14 bases between the two germline ends. The CDR3 sequence: CASSSLQGGEKLFF. CDR3 nucleotides: TGTGCCAGCAGCTCATTACAGGGCGGGGAAAAACTGTTTTTT.

The gene calls are TRBV20-1 and TRBJ2-1, with D possibly matching TRBD1 (5 bases). This CDR3 has 15 amino acids. The ends were cut back, 0 bases at V and 7 bases at J, with 16 bases in the middle. The germline gives CDR1 DFQATT, CDR2 SNEGSKA (reference sequence). The CDR3 DNA reads as TGCAGTGCTAGAGATCTCCATCAGGGTCCAAATGAGCAGTTCTTC. Amino acids: CSARDLHQGPNEQFF.

This clonotype was picked up a small number of times. The chain employs TRBV28 and TRBJ1-3; D not resolved. This CDR3 has 14 residues. Per germline, CDR1 MDHEN and CDR2 SYDVKM. V was pared by 6 bases and J by 0 bases, with 9 bases between. The CDR3 DNA reads as TGTGCCAGCAGCTGGGGTATCTCTGGAAACACCATATATTTT. Protein: CASSWGISGNTIYF.